This T cell receptor beta chain emerged from a study of PD-L1 blockade in urothelial cancer. Turning to the study itself: Investigators checked blood 3 weeks (second dose) and 6 weeks after treatment start. Reported median T cell count for blood samples was some 140,000.

Comment on this clone: Antigen specificity is unknown.

As for time point: peripheral blood 6 weeks after treatment start. Clones were sequenced by immunoSEQ multiplex PCR, and TCRdb holds only the in-frame ones, with some missing. Of about 51,000 clones listed, approximately 90% are singletons. Study-wide findings and caveats: Durable-benefit patients expanded tumor-associated blood clones more at 3 weeks.

V lost 0 bases to trimming and J lost 0 bases, with 6 bases between them. Germline CDR1 reads SGDLS; CDR2 reads YYNGEE. The CDR3 consists of 14 residues. The TCR comes from a man in his fifties or sixties with urothelial cancer. The J gene is TRBJ1-1, the V gene TRBV9; no definite D call. Specimen: PBMCs, collected around atezolizumab (anti-PD-L1) treatment. CDR3 residues: CASSVAEMNTEAFF. CDR3 DNA sequence: TGTGCCAGCAGCGTAGCGGAGATGAACACTGAAGCTTTCTTT.